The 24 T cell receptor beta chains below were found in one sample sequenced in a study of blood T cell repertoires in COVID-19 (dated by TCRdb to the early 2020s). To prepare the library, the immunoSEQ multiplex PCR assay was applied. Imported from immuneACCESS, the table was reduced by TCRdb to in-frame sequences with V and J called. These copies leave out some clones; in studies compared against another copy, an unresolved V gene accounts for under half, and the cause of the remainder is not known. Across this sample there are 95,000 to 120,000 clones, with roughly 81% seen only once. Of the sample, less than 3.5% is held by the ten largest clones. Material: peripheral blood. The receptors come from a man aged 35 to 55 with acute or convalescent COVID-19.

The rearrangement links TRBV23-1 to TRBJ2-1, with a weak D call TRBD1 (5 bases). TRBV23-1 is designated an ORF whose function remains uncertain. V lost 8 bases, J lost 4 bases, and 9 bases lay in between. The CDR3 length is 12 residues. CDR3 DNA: TGCGCCAGCGGCCAGGGTTACAATGAGCAGTTCTTC. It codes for CASGQGYNEQFF.

CDR3 nucleotide sequence: TGCAGCGTTTTAGGGAGCTCCTACAATGAGCAGTTCTTC. Translation: CSVLGSSYNEQFF. The chain recombines TRBV29-1 with TRBJ2-1, with D possibly TRBD2 on 5 matching bases. Germline CDR1 reads SQVTM; CDR2 reads ANQGSEA. The V and J ends lost 5 bases and 0 bases respectively, with 8 bases between them. The CDR3 is 13 residues long.

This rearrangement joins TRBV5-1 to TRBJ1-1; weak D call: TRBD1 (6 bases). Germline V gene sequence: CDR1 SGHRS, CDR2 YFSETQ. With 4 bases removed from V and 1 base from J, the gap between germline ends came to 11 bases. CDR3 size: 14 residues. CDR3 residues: CASSVPTGNTEAFF. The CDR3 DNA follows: TGCGCCAGCAGCGTGCCGACAGGGAACACTGAAGCTTTCTTT.

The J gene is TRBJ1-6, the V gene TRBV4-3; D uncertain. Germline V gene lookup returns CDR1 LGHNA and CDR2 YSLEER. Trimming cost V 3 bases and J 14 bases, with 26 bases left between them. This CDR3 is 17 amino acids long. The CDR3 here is CASSQDRLQIFTSALHF. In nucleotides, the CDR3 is TGCGCCAGCAGCCAGGATCGTTTACAGATTTTTACTTCGGCCCTCCACTTT.

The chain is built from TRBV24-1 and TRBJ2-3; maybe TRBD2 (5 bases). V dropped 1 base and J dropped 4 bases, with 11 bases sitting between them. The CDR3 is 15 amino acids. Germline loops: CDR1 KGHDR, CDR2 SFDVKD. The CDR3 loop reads CATSDFGGGPDTQYF. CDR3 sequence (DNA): TGTGCCACCAGTGATTTCGGCGGCGGGCCAGATACGCAGTATTTT.

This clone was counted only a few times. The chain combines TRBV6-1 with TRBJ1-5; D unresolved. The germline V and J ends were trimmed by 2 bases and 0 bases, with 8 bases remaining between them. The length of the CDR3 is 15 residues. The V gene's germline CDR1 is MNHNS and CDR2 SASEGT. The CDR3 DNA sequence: TGTGCCAGCAGTGAATCAGTAATTAGCAATCAGCCCCAGCATTTT. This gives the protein CASSESVISNQPQHF.

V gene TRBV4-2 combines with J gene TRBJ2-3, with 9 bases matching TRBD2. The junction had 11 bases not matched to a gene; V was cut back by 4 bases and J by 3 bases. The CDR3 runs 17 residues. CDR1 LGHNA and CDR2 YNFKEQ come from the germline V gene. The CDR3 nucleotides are TGTGCCAGCAGCCGATCGACCGGCGGGGGGGCGACAGATACGCAGTATTTT. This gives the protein CASSRSTGGGATDTQYF.

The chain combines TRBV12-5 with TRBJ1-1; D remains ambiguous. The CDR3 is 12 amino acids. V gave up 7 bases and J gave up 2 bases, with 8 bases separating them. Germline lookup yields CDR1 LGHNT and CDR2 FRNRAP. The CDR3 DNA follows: TGTGCTAGTGACGGGTCCAACACTGAAGCTTTCTTT. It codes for CASDGSNTEAFF. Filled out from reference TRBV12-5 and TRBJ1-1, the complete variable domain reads DARVTQTPRHKVTEMGQEVTMRCQPILGHNTVFWYRQTMMQGLELLAYFRNRAPLDDSGMPKDRFSAEMPDATLATLKIQPSEPRDSAVYFCASDGSNTEAFFGQGTRLTVV.

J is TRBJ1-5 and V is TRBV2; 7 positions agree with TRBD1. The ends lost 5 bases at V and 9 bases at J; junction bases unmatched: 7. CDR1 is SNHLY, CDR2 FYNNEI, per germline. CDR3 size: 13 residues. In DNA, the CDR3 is TGTGCCAGCAGTTGGGACAGCCAAGGGCCCCAGCATTTT. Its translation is CASSWDSQGPQHF.

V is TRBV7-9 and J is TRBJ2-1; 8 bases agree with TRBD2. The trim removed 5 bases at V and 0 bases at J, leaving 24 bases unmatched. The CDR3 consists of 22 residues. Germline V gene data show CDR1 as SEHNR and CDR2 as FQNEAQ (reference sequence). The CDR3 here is CASSTTQLGGASIHSSYNEQFF. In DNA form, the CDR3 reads TGTGCCAGCAGCACCACTCAGCTCGGGGGGGCTAGTATCCACAGCTCCTACAATGAGCAGTTCTTC.

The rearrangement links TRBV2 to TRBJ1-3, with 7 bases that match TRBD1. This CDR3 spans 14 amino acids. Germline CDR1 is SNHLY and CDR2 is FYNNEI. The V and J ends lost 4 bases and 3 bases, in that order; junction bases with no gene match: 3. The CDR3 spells CASSGGTVGNTIYF. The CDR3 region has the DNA TGTGCCAGCAGTGGAGGGACAGTTGGAAACACCATATATTTT.

The CDR3 sequence: CASSLLIRGDNYEQYF. The CDR3 DNA sequence: TGCGCCAGCAGCTTGCTCATCCGAGGGGACAACTACGAGCAGTACTTC. This chain connects TRBV5-1 to TRBJ2-7, with D tentatively TRBD1 (6 bases). The CDR3 runs to 16 residues. V gave up 1 base and J gave up 3 bases, with 17 bases separating them. From germline, CDR1 is SGHRS and CDR2 YFSETQ.

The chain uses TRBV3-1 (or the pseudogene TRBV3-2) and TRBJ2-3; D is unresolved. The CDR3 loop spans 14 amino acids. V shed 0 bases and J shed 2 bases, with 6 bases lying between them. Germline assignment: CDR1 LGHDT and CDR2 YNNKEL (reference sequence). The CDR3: CASSQDRDTDTQYF. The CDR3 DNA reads TGTGCCAGCAGCCAAGATCGAGACACAGATACGCAGTATTTT.

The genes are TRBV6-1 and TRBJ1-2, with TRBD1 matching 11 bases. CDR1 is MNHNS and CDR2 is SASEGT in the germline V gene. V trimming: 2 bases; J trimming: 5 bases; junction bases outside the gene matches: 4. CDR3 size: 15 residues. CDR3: CASSEQGQGVYGYTF. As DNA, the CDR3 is TGTGCCAGCAGTGAACAGGGACAGGGGGTATATGGCTACACCTTC.

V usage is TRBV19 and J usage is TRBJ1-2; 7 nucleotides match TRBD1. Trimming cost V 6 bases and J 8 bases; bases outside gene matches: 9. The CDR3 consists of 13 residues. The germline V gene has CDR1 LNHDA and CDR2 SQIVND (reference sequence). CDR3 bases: TGTGCCAGTAGCCCGACAGGGTTCGACGGCTACACCTTC. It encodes CASSPTGFDGYTF.

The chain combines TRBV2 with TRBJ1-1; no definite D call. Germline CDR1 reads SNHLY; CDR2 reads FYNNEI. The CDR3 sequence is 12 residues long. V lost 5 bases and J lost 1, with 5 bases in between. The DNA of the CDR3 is TGTGCCAGCAGTCGACAGAACACTGAAGCTTTCTTT. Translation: CASSRQNTEAFF.

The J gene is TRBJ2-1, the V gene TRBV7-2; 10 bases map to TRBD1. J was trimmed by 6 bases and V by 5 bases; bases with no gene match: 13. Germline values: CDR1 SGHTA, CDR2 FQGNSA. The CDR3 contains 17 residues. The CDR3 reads CASSPLSPGQGFNEQFF. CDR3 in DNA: TGTGCCAGCAGCCCCCTATCACCGGGACAGGGGTTCAATGAGCAGTTCTTC.

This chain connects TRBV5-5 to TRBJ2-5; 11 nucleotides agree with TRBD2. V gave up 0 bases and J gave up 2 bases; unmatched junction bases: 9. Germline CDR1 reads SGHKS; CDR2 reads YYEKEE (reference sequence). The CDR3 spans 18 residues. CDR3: CASSLVLGLAGGQETQYF. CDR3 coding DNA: TGTGCCAGCAGCTTGGTATTGGGATTAGCGGGGGGGCAAGAGACCCAGTACTTC.

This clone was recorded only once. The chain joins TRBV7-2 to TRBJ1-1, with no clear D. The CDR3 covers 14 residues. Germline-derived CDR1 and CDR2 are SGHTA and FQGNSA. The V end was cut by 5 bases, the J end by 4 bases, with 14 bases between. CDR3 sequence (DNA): TGTGCCAGCAGCGCTGGCGGGGTGAGCACTGAAGCTTTCTTT. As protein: CASSAGGVSTEAFF.

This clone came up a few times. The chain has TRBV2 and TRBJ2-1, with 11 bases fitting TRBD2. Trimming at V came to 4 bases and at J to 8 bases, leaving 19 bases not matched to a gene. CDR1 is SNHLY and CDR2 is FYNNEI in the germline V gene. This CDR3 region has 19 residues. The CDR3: CASSGGTSGGPRGEDEQFF. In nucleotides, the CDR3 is TGTGCCAGCAGTGGTGGAACTAGCGGGGGCCCGCGGGGGGAAGATGAGCAGTTCTTC.

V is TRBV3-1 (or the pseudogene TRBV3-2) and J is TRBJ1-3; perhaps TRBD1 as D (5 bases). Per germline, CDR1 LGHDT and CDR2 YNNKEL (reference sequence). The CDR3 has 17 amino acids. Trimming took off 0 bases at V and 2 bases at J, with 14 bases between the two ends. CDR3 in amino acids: CASSQDLDRGTGNTIYF. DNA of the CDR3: TGTGCCAGCAGCCAAGATTTGGACCGGGGGACTGGAAACACCATATATTTT.

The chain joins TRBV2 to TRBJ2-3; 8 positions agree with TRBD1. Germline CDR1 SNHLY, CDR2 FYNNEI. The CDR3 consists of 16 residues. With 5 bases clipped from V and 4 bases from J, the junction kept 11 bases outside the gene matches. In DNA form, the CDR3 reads TGTGCCAGCAGTTCGAAGGTGACAGGGGTTTCAGATACGCAGTATTTT. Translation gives CASSSKVTGVSDTQYF.

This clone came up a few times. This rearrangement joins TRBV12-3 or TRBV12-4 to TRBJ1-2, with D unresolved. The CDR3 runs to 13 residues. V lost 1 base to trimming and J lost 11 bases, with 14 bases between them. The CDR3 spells CASSLGVMRRYTF. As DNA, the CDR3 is TGTGCCAGCAGTTTAGGGGTCATGAGGAGGTACACCTTC.

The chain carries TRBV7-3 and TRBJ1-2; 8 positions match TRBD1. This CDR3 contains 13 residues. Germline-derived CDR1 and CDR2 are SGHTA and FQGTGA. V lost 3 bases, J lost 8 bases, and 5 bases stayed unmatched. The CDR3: CASSFGQGWGYTF. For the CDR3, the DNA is TGTGCCAGCAGCTTCGGACAGGGCTGGGGCTACACCTTC.